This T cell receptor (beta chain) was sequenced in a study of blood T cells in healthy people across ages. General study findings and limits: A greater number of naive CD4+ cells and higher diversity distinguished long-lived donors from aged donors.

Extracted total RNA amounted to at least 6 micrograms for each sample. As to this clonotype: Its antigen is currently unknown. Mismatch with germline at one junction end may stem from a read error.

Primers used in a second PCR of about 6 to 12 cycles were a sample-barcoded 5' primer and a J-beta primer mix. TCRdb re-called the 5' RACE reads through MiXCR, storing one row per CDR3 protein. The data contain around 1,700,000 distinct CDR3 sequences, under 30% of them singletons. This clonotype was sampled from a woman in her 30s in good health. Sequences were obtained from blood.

DNA for the CDR3: TGTGCCACCAGTGACCCACGGGCAGGGGCCTACAAGCAGTACTTC. Its translation is CATSDPRAGAYKQYF. This chain joins TRBV24-1 and TRBJ2-7, with D tentatively TRBD1 (6 bases). From germline, CDR1 is KGHDR and CDR2 SFDVKD. This CDR3 has 15 residues.